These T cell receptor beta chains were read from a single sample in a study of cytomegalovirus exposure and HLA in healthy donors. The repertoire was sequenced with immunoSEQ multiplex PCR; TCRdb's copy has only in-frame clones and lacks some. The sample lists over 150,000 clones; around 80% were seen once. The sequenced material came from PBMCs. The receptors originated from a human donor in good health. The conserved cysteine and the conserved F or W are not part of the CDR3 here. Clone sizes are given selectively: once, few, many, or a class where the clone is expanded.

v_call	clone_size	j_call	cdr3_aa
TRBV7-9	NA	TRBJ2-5	ASSLNRQGKKTQY
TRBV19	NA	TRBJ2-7	ASSIMTAASYEQY
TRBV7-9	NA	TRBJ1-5	ASSSDQTVSNQPQH
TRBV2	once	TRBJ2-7	ASSSGGTEFYEQY
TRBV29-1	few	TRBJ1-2	SVPDRQGNNYGYT
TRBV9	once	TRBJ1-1	ASSANRGGNTEAF
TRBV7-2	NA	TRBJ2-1	ASSPTTTLAGVNEQF
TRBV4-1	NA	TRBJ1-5	ASSQEWTVSNQPQH
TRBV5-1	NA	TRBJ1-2	ASSLRDFRDYGYT
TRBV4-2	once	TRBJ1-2	ASSQDYLGGYT
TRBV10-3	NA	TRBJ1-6	ATGEGGNNSPLH
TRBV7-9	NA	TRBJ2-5	ASSLGSETQY
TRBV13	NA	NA	ASSSTSTGGPYEQY
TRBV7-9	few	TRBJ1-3	ASSSTGGISGNTIY